Presented here are 21 T cell receptor beta chains from one specimen sequenced in a study of neurological immune-mediated disorders. Via MiXCR, TCRdb re-called the 5' RACE reads, giving one row per CDR3 protein. The sample comprises approximately 36,000 distinct CDR3 sequences, around 2.9% of which are singletons, and about 8% rests with the top ten. Time point in this sample: longitudinal time-point 1 (baseline). Sequenced input: PBMCs. Receptors were obtained from a woman aged 60-75 years with multiple sclerosis.

The table lists this clonotype with many counts. The chain joins TRBV29-1 to TRBJ1-1; 9 nucleotides line up with TRBD1. CDR1 and CDR2 from the germline V gene are SQVTM and ANQGSEA. V lost 5 bases and J lost 6; bases outside the gene matches: 7. The CDR3 contains 13 residues. The CDR3 DNA is TGCAGCGTTCGGGACAGGGAGTTCTCTGAAGCTTTCTTT. Protein sequence: CSVRDREFSEAFF.

This clonotype was counted only a few times. Just one base apart from a much larger clone, this may be a read error. This sequence joins TRBV20-1 and TRBJ1-5; 7 nucleotides match TRBD1. Per the germline V gene, CDR1 is DFQATT and CDR2 is SNEGSKA (reference sequence). The CDR3 loop spans 13 amino acids. The CDR3 nucleotides read TGCAGTGCTGACAGGGATAGCAATCAGCCCCAGAATTTT. Protein: CSADRDSNQPQNF.

This clonotype occurred many times. This chain links TRBV3-1 with TRBJ2-7; D is uncertain. The germline V gene has CDR1 LGHDT and CDR2 YNNKEL (reference sequence). Trimming took off 2 bases at V and 5 bases at J, with 10 bases between the two ends. The CDR3 contains 13 residues. The chain's CDR3 is CASSQPDGHEQYF. CDR3 DNA sequence: TGTGCCAGCAGCCAACCAGACGGGCACGAGCAGTACTTC.

This clonotype appeared many times. The chain joins TRBV12-3 or TRBV12-4 to TRBJ1-1; D perhaps matches TRBD1 (5 bases). The CDR3 totals 13 residues. Deletions cut 3 bases from V and 8 bases from J, with 13 bases between. CDR3 sequence reads: CASSLFARGEAFF. Written as DNA, the CDR3 is TGTGCCAGCAGTTTGTTCGCGCGGGGGGAAGCTTTCTTT.

There are many counts of this clonotype. This sequence joins TRBV4-1 and TRBJ2-1; weak D call: TRBD1 (6 bases). Germline V gene sequence: CDR1 MGHRA, CDR2 YSYEKL. V lost 2 bases and J 9 bases, leaving 17 bases between the germline ends. This CDR3 comprises 15 residues. The CDR3 sequence: CASSQPDATGPEQFF. DNA for the CDR3: TGCGCCAGCAGCCAACCGGACGCTACAGGGCCTGAGCAGTTCTTC.

This clonotype was observed at least ten times. This sequence joins TRBV18 and TRBJ2-7; 8 bases align to TRBD1. The V gene's germline CDR1 is KGHSH and CDR2 LQKENI. The ends lost 1 base at V and 0 bases at J; junction bases unmatched: 5. CDR3 length: 16 amino acids. CDR3 DNA sequence: TGTGCCAGCTCACCACGGTTACAGGGGGGCTCCTACGAGCAGTACTTC. This sequence encodes CASSPRLQGGSYEQYF.

On this clonotype itself: Here the CDR3 omits its conserved ending phenylalanine or tryptophan, so a read error is the likely source. The chain joins TRBV3-1 to TRBJ2-1; D possibly corresponds to TRBD2 (6 bases). The CDR3 is 15 residues long. The germline gives CDR1 LGHDT, CDR2 YNNKEL (reference sequence). Trimming took 9 bases from V and 0 from J, leaving 15 bases between them. CDR3 sequence (DNA): TGTGCCAGTAGTCGAAGTAGCGGCTCCTACAATGAGCAGTTCTTG. This sequence encodes CASSRSSGSYNEQFL.

This clonotype was seen at least ten times. The chain employs TRBV12-3 or TRBV12-4 and TRBJ2-2; TRBD1 matches 7 bases. The length of the CDR3 is 14 residues. The junction had 4 bases not matched to a gene; V was cut back by 6 bases and J by 3 bases. DNA for the CDR3: TGTGCCAGCAGAAATACAGGGGACACCGGGGAGCTGTTTTTT. This encodes CASRNTGDTGELFF.

This clonotype came up many times. The chain recombines TRBV10-3 with TRBJ2-7, with 14 bases that match TRBD2. Germline lookup yields CDR1 ENHRY and CDR2 SYGVKD. V lost 3 bases, J lost 0 bases, and 7 bases stayed unmatched. The CDR3 sequence is 18 residues long. CDR3 sequence (DNA): TGTGCCATCAGTGACCCGGGACTAGCGGGAGCTCCCTCCTACGAGCAGTACTTC. Amino acids: CAISDPGLAGAPSYEQYF.

This clonotype appeared many times. The V gene is TRBV5-1, the J gene TRBJ1-1; D may be TRBD1 (5 bases). The CDR3 length is 13 residues. Germline CDR1 and CDR2: SGHRS and YFSETQ. Trimming left V 4 bases short and J 0 bases short, with 7 bases between. The CDR3 protein is CASSTTVNTEAFF. For the CDR3, the DNA is TGCGCCAGCAGCACGACAGTGAACACTGAAGCTTTCTTT. Full variable domain (missing parts from reference TRBV5-1 and TRBJ1-1): KAGVTQTPRYLIKTRGQQVTLSCSPISGHRSVSWYQQTPGQGLQFLFEYFSETQRNKGNFPGRFSGRQFSNSRSEMNVSTLELGDSALYLCASSTTVNTEAFFGQGTRLTVV.

This clonotype was recorded at least ten times. The chain couples TRBV10-2 to TRBJ1-2; a weak D match, TRBD1 (5 bases). CDR1 and CDR2 from the germline V gene are WSHSY and SAAADI. There are 12 residues in the CDR3. V was cut by 0 bases and J by 8 bases, with 7 bases left in between. CDR3 protein: CASSESRDGYTF. CDR3 nucleotide sequence: TGCGCCAGCAGTGAGTCGCGGGACGGCTACACCTTC.

In its sample, this clonotype was seen many times. J is TRBJ2-1 and V is TRBV5-6, with D unclear. V lost 2 bases, J lost 9 bases, and 6 bases lay in between. Germline values: CDR1 SGHDT, CDR2 YYEEEE. CDR3 length equals 11 residues. The CDR3 region is CASSFSIEQFF. Written as DNA, the CDR3 is TGTGCCAGCAGCTTTTCGATTGAGCAGTTCTTC.

In its sample, this clonotype was seen many times. The V call is TRBV7-2, the J call TRBJ1-1, with no clear D. CDR1 and CDR2 from the germline V gene are SGHTA and FQGNSA. The CDR3 length is 14 residues. The V end lost 5 bases, the J end lost 1 base, and 11 bases lay between the germline ends. As DNA, the CDR3 is TGTGCCAGCAGCGCCGACAATAGGAACACTGAAGCTTTCTTT. Protein: CASSADNRNTEAFF.

V and J are TRBV29-1 and TRBJ2-2; D could derive from TRBD1 or TRBD2 (5 bases each). Germline V gene data show CDR1 as SQVTM and CDR2 as ANQGSEA. The CDR3 contains 16 residues. Deletions cut 4 bases from V and 0 bases from J, with 15 bases between. The chain's CDR3 is CSVGETAIPNTGELFF. CDR3 coding DNA: TGCAGCGTTGGGGAGACAGCCATACCGAACACCGGGGAGCTGTTTTTT.

This clonotype was seen repeatedly, ten times or more. The gene calls are TRBV6-1 and TRBJ1-2, with D maybe TRBD1 (6 bases). Germline values: CDR1 MNHNS, CDR2 SASEGT. Trimming pared 0 bases from V and 4 bases from J, leaving 15 bases between. This CDR3 has 16 residues. The CDR3, as DNA: TGTGCCAGCAGTGAAGCGGGGGCAGGGGTGGTCTATGGCTACACCTTC. This encodes CASSEAGAGVVYGYTF.

At least ten counts were recorded for this clonotype. The chain links TRBV7-9 to TRBJ1-5; tentatively, D is TRBD1 (5 bases). Trimming removed 7 bases from V and 5 bases from J, with 9 bases in between. Germline CDR1 is SEHNR and CDR2 is FQNEAQ (reference sequence). The CDR3 loop spans 12 amino acids. CDR3 coding DNA: TGTGCCAGCAATCGGGGGGATCAGCCCCAGCATTTT. Amino acids: CASNRGDQPQHF.

This clonotype was detected many times. The chain links TRBV29-1 to TRBJ1-1; TRBD1 is a possible D gene (5 bases). Deletions cut 5 bases from V and 6 bases from J, with 19 bases between. The CDR3 contains 14 residues. Germline V lookup: CDR1 SQVTM, CDR2 ANQGSEA. The CDR3 DNA sequence: TGCAGCGTTCTTGGGACGGACGAACACGCTGAAGCTTTCTTT. The encoded protein is CSVLGTDEHAEAFF.

This clonotype was seen ten or more times. The rearrangement uses TRBV7-8 and TRBJ1-2; D remains ambiguous. The CDR3 is 14 amino acids. Per the germline V gene, CDR1 is SGHVS and CDR2 is FQNEAQ. The V end lost 1 base, the J end lost 8 bases, and 14 bases lay between the germline ends. In DNA, the CDR3 is TGTGCCAGCAGCTTAGTGCGGCCGAGAGGGGGCTACACCTTC. Translation: CASSLVRPRGGYTF.

This clonotype was recorded many times. The rearrangement links TRBV27 to TRBJ1-1; 11 bases align to TRBD1. J lost 5 bases, V lost 4 bases, and 6 bases had no gene match. CDR1 is MNHEY and CDR2 is SMNVEV in the germline V gene (reference sequence). The CDR3 consists of 15 residues. The CDR3: CASSSGQGARTEAFF. CDR3 DNA sequence: TGTGCCAGCAGTTCTGGACAGGGGGCGCGGACTGAAGCTTTCTTT.

This clonotype was recorded at least ten times. This chain joins TRBV12-3 or TRBV12-4 and TRBJ2-6; D might be TRBD1 (5 bases). CDR3 length: 17 amino acids. V was clipped by 5 bases and J by 0 bases, with 14 bases between them. CDR3 nucleotides: TGTGCCAGCAGTCCAGGGCAAGCGTACTCTGGGGCCAACGTCCTGACTTTC. Amino acid sequence: CASSPGQAYSGANVLTF.

This clonotype was observed many times. CDR3 DNA: TGTGCCAGCAGTCACCGGGACAGGGGGACAGATACGCAGTATTTT. Its translation: CASSHRDRGTDTQYF. The rearrangement uses TRBV12-3 or TRBV12-4 and TRBJ2-3, with 11 nucleotides matching TRBD1. V was pared by 5 bases and J by 3 bases, with 4 bases of the junction left unmatched. This CDR3 comprises 15 residues.